The 28 T cell receptor beta chains below all came from one sample that was sequenced in a study of shared clonotypes between healthy human individuals. As defined, naive CD8 cells were CD45RO-negative and positively selected for CCR7, with terminally differentiated effector memory CD45RA+ cells excluded. TCRdb's copy holds only in-frame clones and misses some; the assay was immunoSEQ multiplex PCR. The sample holds 1.5 million to 2.5 million clones; less than 95% are singletons and the top ten take under 1.5%. Sequenced material: naive CD8+ T cells sorted from blood. These receptor sequences come from a man between 18 and 29 years old in good health.

This chain uses TRBV28 with TRBJ1-2; D is perhaps TRBD1 (6 bases). The germline CDR1 and CDR2 sequences are MDHEN and SYDVKM. The CDR3 sequence is 14 residues long. V was clipped by 3 bases and J by 5 bases, with 13 bases between them. Here the CDR3 DNA reads TGTGCCAGCAGTTTCGTCCTGGGGACATATGGCTACACCTTC. Translated: CASSFVLGTYGYTF.

This sequence joins TRBV30 and TRBJ1-1, with D maybe TRBD1 (5 bases). Germline assignment: CDR1 GTSNPN and CDR2 SVGIG (reference sequence). V was clipped by 1 base and J by 7 bases, with 22 bases between them. The CDR3 has 16 amino acids. The CDR3 DNA reads as TGTGCCTGGAGTGCTCCTTTCTTTACCGGGGACTATGAAGCTTTCTTT. Amino acids: CAWSAPFFTGDYEAFF.

The V call is TRBV5-1, the J call TRBJ2-3, with 9 bases lining up with TRBD2. V dropped 2 bases and J dropped 0; count of bases not matched to a gene: 7. The CDR3 runs 17 residues. Germline V gives CDR1 SGHRS, CDR2 YFSETQ. Here the CDR3 reads CASSFTSGLSSTDTQYF. CDR3 DNA: TGCGCCAGCAGCTTTACTAGCGGGCTCTCTAGCACAGATACGCAGTATTTT.

Turning to this clone: The sample carries other DNA sequences with the same CDR3. The V gene is TRBV27, the J gene TRBJ1-2; D is uncertain. The CDR3 is 12 amino acids. V was trimmed by 5 bases and J by 1 base, leaving 5 bases between them. Germline V gene data show CDR1 as MNHEY and CDR2 as SMNVEV (reference sequence). Written as DNA, the CDR3 is TGTGCCAGCAGTGGGAGTAACTATGGCTACACCTTC. Amino acid sequence: CASSGSNYGYTF.

The gene calls are TRBV4-1 and TRBJ1-1; D is possibly TRBD1 (5 bases). The germline V and J ends were trimmed by 0 bases and 9 bases, with 20 bases remaining between them. The CDR3 covers 16 residues. CDR1 MGHRA and CDR2 YSYEKL come from the germline V gene. The CDR3 loop is CASSQEEGTRPNQAFF. In DNA form, the CDR3 reads TGCGCCAGCAGCCAAGAGGAGGGGACCCGACCGAATCAAGCTTTCTTT.

The chain is built from TRBV28 and TRBJ1-2; 10 nucleotides align to TRBD1. The CDR3 runs to 18 residues. The trim removed 6 bases at V and 4 bases at J, leaving 17 bases unmatched. Germline assignment: CDR1 MDHEN and CDR2 SYDVKM. DNA of the CDR3: TGTGCCAGCAGCTACTCGGACAGGGGGTTAAACTTGGTCTATGGCTACACCTTC. This codes for CASSYSDRGLNLVYGYTF.

On this clone itself: This specimen includes other DNA sequences encoding the same CDR3. The rearrangement joins TRBV28 to TRBJ1-5; possible D gene TRBD1, 5 bases. Trimming cost V 2 bases and J 2 bases, with 7 bases left between them. CDR1 is MDHEN and CDR2 is SYDVKM in the germline V gene. The CDR3 runs to 14 residues. CDR3: CASSLRGGNQPQHF. The CDR3 coding sequence is TGTGCCAGCAGTTTAAGAGGGGGCAATCAGCCCCAGCATTTT.

The count of this clone is one. V gene TRBV6-5 combines with J gene TRBJ1-6, with TRBD1 matching over 7 bases. The CDR3 is made up of 15 amino acids. J was trimmed by 7 bases and V by 0 bases; bases with no gene match: 3. Germline loops: CDR1 MNHEY, CDR2 SVGAGI. CDR3 in amino acids: CASSYSTGTNSPLHF. DNA of the CDR3: TGTGCCAGCAGTTACTCGACAGGGACAAATTCACCCCTCCACTTT.

This rearrangement joins TRBV5-1 to TRBJ2-7, with TRBD1 matching over 7 bases. The CDR3 consists of 15 residues. Trimming cost V 3 bases and J 0 bases; bases outside gene matches: 6. Looked up from germline, CDR1 is SGHRS and CDR2 is YFSETQ. Here the CDR3 DNA reads TGCGCCAGCAGCTCCGGGACAGAGAGCTCCTACGAGCAGTACTTC. Translation: CASSSGTESSYEQYF.

The genes are TRBV5-5 and TRBJ2-1, with D maybe TRBD1 (5 bases). The CDR3 sequence is 13 residues long. Germline values: CDR1 SGHKS, CDR2 YYEKEE (reference sequence). The V and J ends lost 7 bases and 4 bases respectively, with 12 bases between them. The CDR3 region has the DNA TGTGCCAGCTTGGCTAGGGGATACAATGAGCAGTTCTTC. Its protein is CASLARGYNEQFF.

V gene TRBV27 combines with J gene TRBJ1-5, with TRBD1 as a possible D gene (5 bases). The CDR3 totals 13 residues. Per germline, CDR1 MNHEY and CDR2 SMNVEV (reference sequence). Trimming stripped 3 bases from V and 7 bases from J, with 10 bases between. CDR3 in DNA: TGTGCCAGCAGTTTGAGGGGTTCGCAGCCCCAGCATTTT. Its protein is CASSLRGSQPQHF.

As for this clone: Distinct nucleotide sequences in the sample also encode this CDR3. For the CDR3, the DNA is TGTGCCAGCAGCTTAGTGGGAAGGGACGAGCAGTACTTC. This gives the protein CASSLVGRDEQYF. The chain uses TRBV7-9 and TRBJ2-7; D unresolved. The CDR3 has 13 residues. Trimming left V 1 base short and J 5 bases short, with 9 bases between. Germline assignment: CDR1 SEHNR and CDR2 FQNEAQ (reference sequence).

CDR3 amino acids: CASSSRIGAGVYGYTF. In nucleotides, the CDR3 is TGTGCCAGCAGTTCCCGGATAGGGGCGGGAGTCTATGGCTACACCTTC. The chain joins TRBV6-5 to TRBJ1-2; maybe TRBD1 (5 bases). CDR1 is MNHEY and CDR2 is SVGAGI in the germline V gene. Trimming left V 4 bases short and J 4 bases short, with 19 bases between. The CDR3 is 16 amino acids.

Concerning this clone itself: At the DNA level, this CDR3 is encoded by other sequences in the same sample as well. The chain employs TRBV7-8 and TRBJ2-7; 8 bases map to TRBD2. Germline V gives CDR1 SGHVS, CDR2 FQNEAQ. There are 14 residues in the CDR3. V lost 2 bases to trimming and J lost 3 bases; unmatched junction nucleotides: 3. As DNA, the CDR3 is TGTGCCAGCAGCTTACCGGGAGGGGGCTACGAGCAGTACTTC. It yields the protein CASSLPGGGYEQYF.

The chain uses TRBV4-1 and TRBJ1-1; D is ambiguous. Germline values: CDR1 MGHRA, CDR2 YSYEKL. V was pared by 4 bases and J by 3 bases, with 12 bases between. The CDR3 is 14 amino acids. The CDR3 spells CASSPLWEYTEAFF. DNA for the CDR3: TGCGCCAGCAGCCCGCTTTGGGAGTACACTGAAGCTTTCTTT.

CDR3 DNA sequence: TGCGCCAGCAGCCAAGGTACAGGGGTCACCTACAATGAGCAGTTCTTC. Amino acids: CASSQGTGVTYNEQFF. V and J are TRBV4-3 and TRBJ2-1; 7 nucleotides agree with TRBD1. Trimming removed 1 base from V and 2 bases from J; junction bases left unmatched: 5. Looked up from germline, CDR1 is LGHNA and CDR2 is YSLEER. There are 16 residues in the CDR3.

The rearrangement joins TRBV5-1 to TRBJ2-7; 7 bases agree with TRBD2. J gave up 4 bases and V 0 bases, and 7 bases lay outside the gene matches. Looked up from germline, CDR1 is SGHRS and CDR2 is YFSETQ. This CDR3 has 15 amino acids. Written as DNA, the CDR3 is TGCGCCAGCAGCTTGGACGGGGGGTGGTTTTACGAGCAGTACTTC. Translation gives CASSLDGGWFYEQYF.

The chain links TRBV15 to TRBJ1-4; TRBD1 matches 10 bases. Trimming cost V 8 bases and J 7 bases; bases outside gene matches: 19. The CDR3 contains 18 residues. Germline V gene data show CDR1 as LNHNV and CDR2 as YYDKDF (reference sequence). The CDR3 sequence: CATRGTGETRPLAEKLFF. For the CDR3, the DNA is TGTGCCACCCGAGGGACAGGGGAAACCCGTCCGCTGGCTGAAAAACTGTTTTTT.

This clone was detected only once. The CDR3 loop is CASSSGQGDQETQYF. The CDR3 DNA reads TGTGCCAGCAGCTCGGGACAGGGGGACCAAGAGACCCAGTACTTC. V gene TRBV7-9 combines with J gene TRBJ2-5; TRBD1 agrees at 11 bases. This CDR3 has 15 amino acids. Germline V gene lookup returns CDR1 SEHNR and CDR2 FQNEAQ (reference sequence). Trimming took 4 bases from V and 0 from J; bases not matched to a gene: 1.

The V call is TRBV2, the J call TRBJ1-1; 8 positions agree with TRBD1. The CDR3 covers 16 residues. CDR1 is SNHLY, CDR2 FYNNEI, per germline. V lost 8 bases and J lost 1; bases outside the gene matches: 12. The CDR3 loop is CASEDTLGTGNTEAFF. CDR3 DNA: TGTGCCAGCGAAGACACTTTGGGGACAGGGAACACTGAAGCTTTCTTT.

The chain is built from TRBV27 and TRBJ1-1; 8 bases are shared with TRBD1. V gave up 6 bases and J gave up 8 bases; unmatched junction bases: 8. Per germline, CDR1 MNHEY and CDR2 SMNVEV (reference sequence). CDR3 length equals 13 residues. The CDR3 DNA follows: TGTGCCAGCAGCCTGCAGGGGGCGGGAGAAGCTTTCTTT. Protein: CASSLQGAGEAFF.

Comment on this clone: Within the sample, other DNA sequences also encode this same CDR3. The chain links TRBV19 to TRBJ2-2; D uncertain. Germline assignment: CDR1 LNHDA and CDR2 SQIVND (reference sequence). The CDR3 has 14 amino acids. The V gene lost 3 bases and the J gene lost 3 bases, with 8 bases spanning the gap. CDR3: CASSIGPDTGELFF. CDR3 coding DNA: TGTGCCAGTAGTATCGGGCCAGACACCGGGGAGCTGTTTTTT.

The chain recombines TRBV4-1 with TRBJ2-1, with 9 bases aligning to TRBD1. Germline assignment: CDR1 MGHRA and CDR2 YSYEKL. This CDR3 spans 14 amino acids. V was clipped by 1 base and J by 8 bases; unmatched bases: 3. Here the CDR3 DNA reads TGCGCCAGCAGCCAAGTAAGGACAGGGGATGAGCAGTTCTTC. Amino acids: CASSQVRTGDEQFF.

Of note for this clone: Other nucleotide sequences from this sample produce the same CDR3. The chain is built from TRBV7-9 and TRBJ1-1; D unclear. Germline CDR1 reads SEHNR; CDR2 reads FQNEAQ (reference sequence). Trimming removed 1 base at V and 0 bases at J, with 6 bases between. The length of the CDR3 is 14 residues. The CDR3 nucleotides read TGTGCCAGCAGCTTAGTAGACTTGAACACTGAAGCTTTCTTT. Translating it yields CASSLVDLNTEAFF.

The chain recombines TRBV27 with TRBJ1-5; TRBD1 is a possible D gene (6 bases). Germline-derived CDR1 and CDR2 are MNHEY and SMNVEV (reference sequence). CDR3 length: 16 residues. The V end was cut by 3 bases, the J end by 2 bases, with 14 bases between. CDR3 region: CASSFGGPGGNQPQHF. CDR3 nucleotide sequence: TGTGCCAGCAGTTTTGGGGGGCCAGGGGGCAATCAGCCCCAGCATTTT.

The chain uses TRBV5-6 and TRBJ1-4, with 7 positions matching TRBD1. Germline V gene sequence: CDR1 SGHDT, CDR2 YYEEEE. V was pared by 2 bases and J by 7 bases, with 5 bases of the junction left unmatched. This CDR3 is built from 14 residues. The DNA of the CDR3 is TGTGCCAGCAGCTTTGAGGGGGCCGGTGAAAAACTGTTTTTT. It encodes CASSFEGAGEKLFF.

V and J are TRBV10-2 and TRBJ2-5, with 11 bases identical to TRBD2. Per the germline V gene, CDR1 is WSHSY and CDR2 is SAAADI. CDR3 length equals 16 residues. The trim removed 3 bases at V and 5 bases at J, leaving 8 bases unmatched. In nucleotides, the CDR3 is TGCGCCAGCAGTGAAGGGACTAGCGGACCTTGGGAGACCCAGTACTTC. It yields the protein CASSEGTSGPWETQYF.

The CDR3 DNA follows: TGTGCCAGCAGTGACGGGACAATACATCAGCCCCAGCATTTT. This translates into CASSDGTIHQPQHF. This chain joins TRBV6-4 and TRBJ1-5, with TRBD1 as a possible D gene (6 bases). The V end lost 2 bases, the J end lost 5 bases, and 10 bases lay between the germline ends. The germline V gene encodes CDR1 MRHNA and CDR2 SNTAGT. This CDR3 is 14 amino acids long.